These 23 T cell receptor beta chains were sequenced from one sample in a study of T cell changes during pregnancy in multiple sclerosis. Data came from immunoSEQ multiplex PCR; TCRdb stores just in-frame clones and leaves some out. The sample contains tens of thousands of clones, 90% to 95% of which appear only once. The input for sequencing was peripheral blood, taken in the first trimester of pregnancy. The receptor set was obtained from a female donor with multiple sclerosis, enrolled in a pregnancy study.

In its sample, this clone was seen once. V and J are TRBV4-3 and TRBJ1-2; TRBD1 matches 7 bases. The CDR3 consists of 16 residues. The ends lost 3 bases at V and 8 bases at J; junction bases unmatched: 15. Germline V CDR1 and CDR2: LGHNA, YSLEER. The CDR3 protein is CASSQADRRTGEGYTF. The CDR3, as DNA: TGCGCCAGCAGCCAGGCGGACAGGCGAACCGGGGAGGGCTACACCTTC.

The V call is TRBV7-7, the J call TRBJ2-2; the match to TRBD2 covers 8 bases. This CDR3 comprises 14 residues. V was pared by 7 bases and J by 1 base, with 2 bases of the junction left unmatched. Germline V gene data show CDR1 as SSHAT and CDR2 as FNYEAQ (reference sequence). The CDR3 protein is CASTGLENTGELFF. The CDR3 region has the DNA TGTGCCAGCACGGGACTAGAGAACACCGGGGAGCTGTTTTTT. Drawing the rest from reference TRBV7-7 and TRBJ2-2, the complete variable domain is GAGVSQSPRYKVTKRGQDVTLRCDPISSHATLYWYQQALGQGPEFLTYFNYEAQPDKSGLPSDRFSAERPEGSISTLTIQRTEQRDSAMYRCASTGLENTGELFFGEGSRLTVL.

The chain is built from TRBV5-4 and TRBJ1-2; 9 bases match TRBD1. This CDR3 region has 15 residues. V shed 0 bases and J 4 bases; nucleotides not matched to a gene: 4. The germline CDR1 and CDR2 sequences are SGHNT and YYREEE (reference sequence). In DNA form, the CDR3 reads TGTGCCAGCAGCTTGGGGGGGGGACAGGGCTATGGCTACACCTTC. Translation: CASSLGGGQGYGYTF.

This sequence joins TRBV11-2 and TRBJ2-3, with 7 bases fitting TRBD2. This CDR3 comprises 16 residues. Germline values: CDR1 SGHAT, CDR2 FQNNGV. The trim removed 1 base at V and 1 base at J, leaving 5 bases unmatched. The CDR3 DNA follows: TGTGCCAGCAGCTTAGCCCGACTAGCCGGCACAGATACGCAGTATTTT. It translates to CASSLARLAGTDTQYF.

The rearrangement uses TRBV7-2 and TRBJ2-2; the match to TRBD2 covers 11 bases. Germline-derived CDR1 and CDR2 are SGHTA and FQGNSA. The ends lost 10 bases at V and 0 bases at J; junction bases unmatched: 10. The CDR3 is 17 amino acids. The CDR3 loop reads CATKSGTSGANTGELFF. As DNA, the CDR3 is TGTGCCACCAAAAGTGGGACTAGCGGTGCGAACACCGGGGAGCTGTTTTTT.

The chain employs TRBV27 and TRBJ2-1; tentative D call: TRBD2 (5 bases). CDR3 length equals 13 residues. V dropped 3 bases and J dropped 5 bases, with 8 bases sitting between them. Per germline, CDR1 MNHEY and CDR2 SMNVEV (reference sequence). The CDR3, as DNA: TGTGCCAGCAGTTTCGAACTAGACAATGAGCAGTTCTTC. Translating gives CASSFELDNEQFF.

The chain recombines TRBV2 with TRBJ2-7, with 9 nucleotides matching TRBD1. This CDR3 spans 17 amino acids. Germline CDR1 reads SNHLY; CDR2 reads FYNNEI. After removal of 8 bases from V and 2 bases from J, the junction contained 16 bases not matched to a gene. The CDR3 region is CASGPTGGSRLPYEQYF. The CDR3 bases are TGTGCCAGCGGGCCTACAGGGGGCTCCAGACTCCCCTACGAGCAGTACTTC.

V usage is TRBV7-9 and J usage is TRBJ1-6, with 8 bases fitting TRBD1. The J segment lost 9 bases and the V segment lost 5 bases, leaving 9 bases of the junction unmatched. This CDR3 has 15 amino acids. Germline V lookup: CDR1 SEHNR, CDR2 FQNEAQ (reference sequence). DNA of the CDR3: TGTGCCAGCAGCCAACCCCAGGGGGCAGGTTCACCCCTCCACTTT. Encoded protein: CASSQPQGAGSPLHF. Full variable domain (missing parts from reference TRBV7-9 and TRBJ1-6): DTGVSQNPRHKITKRGQNVTFRCDPISEHNRLYWYRQTLGQGPEFLTYFQNEAQLEKSRLLSDRFSAERPKGSFSTLEIQRTEQGDSAMYLCASSQPQGAGSPLHFGNGTRLTVT.

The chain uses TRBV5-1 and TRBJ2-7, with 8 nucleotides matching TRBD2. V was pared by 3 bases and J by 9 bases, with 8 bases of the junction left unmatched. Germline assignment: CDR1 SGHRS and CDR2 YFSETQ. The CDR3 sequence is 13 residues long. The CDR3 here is CASSSAGGTGQYF. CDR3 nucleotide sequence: TGCGCCAGCAGCTCGGCGGGGGGAACGGGGCAGTACTTC.

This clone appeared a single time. For the CDR3, the DNA is TGTGCCAGTAGTATGGGACAGGGGGACAATGAGCAGTTCTTC. It codes for CASSMGQGDNEQFF. V is TRBV19 and J is TRBJ2-1; 11 bases are shared with TRBD1. The V gene's germline CDR1 is LNHDA and CDR2 SQIVND (reference sequence). V shed 3 bases and J 5 bases; nucleotides not matched to a gene: 0. The CDR3 runs to 14 residues. Complete variable domain (other parts from reference TRBV19 and TRBJ2-1): DGGITQSPKYLFRKEGQNVTLSCEQNLNHDAMYWYRQDPGQGLRLIYYSQIVNDFQKGDIAEGYSVSREKKESFPLTVTSAQKNPTAFYLCASSMGQGDNEQFFGPGTRLTVL.

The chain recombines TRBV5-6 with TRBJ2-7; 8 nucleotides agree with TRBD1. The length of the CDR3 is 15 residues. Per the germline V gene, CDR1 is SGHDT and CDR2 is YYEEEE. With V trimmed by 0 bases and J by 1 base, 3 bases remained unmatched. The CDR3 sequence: CASSLGQGLSYEQYF. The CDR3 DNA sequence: TGTGCCAGCAGCTTGGGACAGGGGCTTTCCTACGAGCAGTACTTC.

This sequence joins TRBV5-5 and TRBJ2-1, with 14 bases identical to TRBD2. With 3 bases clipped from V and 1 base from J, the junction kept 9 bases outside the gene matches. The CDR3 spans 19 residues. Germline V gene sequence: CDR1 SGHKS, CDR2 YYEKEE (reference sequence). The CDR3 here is CASSSMTSGGARSYNEQFF. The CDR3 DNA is TGTGCCAGCAGCTCAATGACTAGCGGGGGGGCCCGATCCTACAATGAGCAGTTCTTC.

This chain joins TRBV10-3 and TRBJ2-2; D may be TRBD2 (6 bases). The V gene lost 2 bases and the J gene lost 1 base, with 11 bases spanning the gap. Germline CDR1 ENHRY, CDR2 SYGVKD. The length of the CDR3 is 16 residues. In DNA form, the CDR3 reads TGTGCCATCAGTGAGGTACTAGCTGAGAACACCGGGGAGCTGTTTTTT. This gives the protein CAISEVLAENTGELFF.

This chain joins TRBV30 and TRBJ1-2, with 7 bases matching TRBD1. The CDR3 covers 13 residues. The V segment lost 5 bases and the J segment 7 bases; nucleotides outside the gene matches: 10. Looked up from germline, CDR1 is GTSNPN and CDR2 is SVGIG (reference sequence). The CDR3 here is CAWCLRQGGGYTF. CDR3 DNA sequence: TGTGCCTGGTGTTTGCGACAGGGTGGTGGCTACACCTTC. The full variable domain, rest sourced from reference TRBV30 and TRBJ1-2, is SQTIHQWPATLVQPVGSPLSLECTVEGTSNPNLYWYRQAAGRGLQLLFYSVGIGQISSEVPQNLSASRPQDRQFILSSKKLLLSDSGFYLCAWCLRQGGGYTFGSGTRLTVV.

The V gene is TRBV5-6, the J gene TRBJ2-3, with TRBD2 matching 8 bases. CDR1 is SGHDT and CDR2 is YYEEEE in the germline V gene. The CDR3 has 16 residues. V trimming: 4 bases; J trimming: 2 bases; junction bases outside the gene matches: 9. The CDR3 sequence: CASSLRGGPFTDTQYF. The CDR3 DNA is TGTGCCAGCAGCCTCCGGGGGGGGCCCTTCACAGATACGCAGTATTTT.

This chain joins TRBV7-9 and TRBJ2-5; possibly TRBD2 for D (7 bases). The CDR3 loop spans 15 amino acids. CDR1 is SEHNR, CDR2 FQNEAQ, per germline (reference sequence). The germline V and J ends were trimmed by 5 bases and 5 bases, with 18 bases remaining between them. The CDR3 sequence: CASSPTRGGLETQYF. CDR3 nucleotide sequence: TGTGCCAGCAGCCCAACTAGGGGGGGCTTGGAGACCCAGTACTTC.

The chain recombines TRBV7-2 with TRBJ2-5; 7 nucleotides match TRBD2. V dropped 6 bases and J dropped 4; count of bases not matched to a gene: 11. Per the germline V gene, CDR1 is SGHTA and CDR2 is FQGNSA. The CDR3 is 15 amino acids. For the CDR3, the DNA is TGTGCCAGCAGACTCACGGGGGGTGCGGCAGAGACCCAGTACTTC. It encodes CASRLTGGAAETQYF.

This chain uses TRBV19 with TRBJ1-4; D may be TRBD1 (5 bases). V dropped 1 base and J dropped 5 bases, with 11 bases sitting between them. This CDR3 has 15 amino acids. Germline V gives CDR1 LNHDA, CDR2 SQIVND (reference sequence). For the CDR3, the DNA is TGTGCCAGTAGTATAGTAGCCAGGGCAAATGAAAAACTGTTTTTT. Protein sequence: CASSIVARANEKLFF.

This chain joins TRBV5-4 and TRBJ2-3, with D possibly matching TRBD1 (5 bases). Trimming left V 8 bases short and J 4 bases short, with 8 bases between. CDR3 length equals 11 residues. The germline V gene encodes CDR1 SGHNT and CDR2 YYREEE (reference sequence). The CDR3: CASQGSDTQYF. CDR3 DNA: TGTGCCAGTCAGGGATCAGATACGCAGTATTTT. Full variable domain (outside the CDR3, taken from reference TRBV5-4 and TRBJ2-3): ETGVTQSPTHLIKTRGQQVTLRCSSQSGHNTVSWYQQALGQGPQFIFQYYREEENGRGNFPPRFSGLQFPNYSSELNVNALELDDSALYLCASQGSDTQYFGPGTRLTVL.

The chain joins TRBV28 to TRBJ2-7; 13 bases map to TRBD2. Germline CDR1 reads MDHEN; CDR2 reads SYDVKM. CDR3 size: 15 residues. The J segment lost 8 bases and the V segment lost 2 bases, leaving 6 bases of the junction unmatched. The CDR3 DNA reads TGTGCCAGCAGTTTAGGGACTAGCGGGACAATCAAGCAGTACTTC. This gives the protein CASSLGTSGTIKQYF.

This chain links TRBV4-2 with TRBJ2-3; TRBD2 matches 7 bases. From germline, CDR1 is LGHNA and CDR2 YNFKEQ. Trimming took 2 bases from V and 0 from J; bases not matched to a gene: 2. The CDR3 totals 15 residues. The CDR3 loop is CASSQTSASTDTQYF. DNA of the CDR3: TGTGCCAGCAGCCAAACTAGCGCTAGCACAGATACGCAGTATTTT.

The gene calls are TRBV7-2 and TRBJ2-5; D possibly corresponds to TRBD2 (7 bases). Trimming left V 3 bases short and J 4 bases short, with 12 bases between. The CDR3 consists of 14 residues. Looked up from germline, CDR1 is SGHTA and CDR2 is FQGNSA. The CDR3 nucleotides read TGTGCCAGCAGCTTGTTGGGGGGGCGAGAGACCCAGTACTTC. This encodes CASSLLGGRETQYF.

The CDR3 sequence: CASSLREAAEAFF. DNA for the CDR3: TGTGCCAGCAGCTTGCGGGAAGCAGCTGAAGCTTTCTTT. The chain links TRBV7-9 to TRBJ1-1; D is unresolved. This CDR3 comprises 13 residues. CDR1 is SEHNR and CDR2 is FQNEAQ in the germline V gene (reference sequence). The V end lost 3 bases, the J end lost 6 bases, and 11 bases lay between the germline ends. Together with reference TRBV7-9 and TRBJ1-1, the CDR3 gives the full variable domain: DTGVSQNPRHKITKRGQNVTFRCDPISEHNRLYWYRQTLGQGPEFLTYFQNEAQLEKSRLLSDRFSAERPKGSFSTLEIQRTEQGDSAMYLCASSLREAAEAFFGQGTRLTVV.